This is a list of T cell receptor beta chains from one sample in a study of T cell responses to AZD1222 COVID-19 vaccine. Here immunoSEQ multiplex PCR was the method, and the copy in TCRdb shows in-frame clones only, minus some. The sample lists about 84,000 clones, around 88% occurring once. The sample in question was peripheral blood, obtained 28 days after the second AZD1222 dose. These receptors were collected from an adult who received the AZD1222 COVID-19 vaccine. Each CDR3 is given with its conserved first and last residue. The D gene is left open where the match is weak. Some rows mark clone size as missing; the rest say once, few, many or name a class of expanded clone.

cdr3_aa	cdr3_nt	j_call	d_call	clone_size	v_call
CASSLKAGAEAFF	TGTGCCAGCAGCTTAAAGGCGGGCGCTGAAGCTTTCTTT	TRBJ1-1	-	-	TRBV7-3
CASSQETQYF	TGTGCCAGCAGCCAAGAGACCCAGTACTTC	TRBJ2-5	-	-	TRBV3-1/TRBV3-2
CASSQIRQPNTEAFF	TGCGCCAGCAGCCAGATACGACAGCCGAACACTGAAGCTTTCTTT	TRBJ1-1	-	-	TRBV4-3
CASSLGPHYEQYF	TGTGCCAGCAGTTTAGGGCCACACTACGAGCAGTACTTC	TRBJ2-7	-	-	TRBV12-3/TRBV12-4
CASKLPRAGGETQYF	TGTGCCAGCAAATTACCTAGGGCAGGGGGAGAGACCCAGTACTTC	TRBJ2-5	TRBD1	-	TRBV6-5
CSARSYSPLHF	TGCAGTGCTAGATCCTATTCACCCCTCCACTTT	TRBJ1-6	-	-	TRBV20-1
CASSLLKGSIQYF	TGTGCCAGCAGTTTGCTAAAAGGGTCAATTCAGTACTTC	TRBJ2-4	-	-	TRBV12-3/TRBV12-4
CASSLIAETYNEQFF	TGTGCCAGCAGCTTGATAGCGGAAACATACAATGAGCAGTTCTTC	TRBJ2-1	-	once	TRBV7-2
CASSLMGETQYF	TGTGCCAGCAGTTTGATGGGGGAGACCCAGTACTTC	TRBJ2-5	-	-	TRBV12-3/TRBV12-4
CASRDRRGELGYTF	TGTGCCAGCAGGGACAGGAGAGGCGAATTGGGCTACACCTTC	TRBJ1-2	TRBD1	-	TRBV19
CASSPGPGEAFF	TGTGCCAGCAGCCCGGGGCCTGGGGAAGCTTTCTTT	TRBJ1-1	-	-	TRBV5-4
CASSGGLSSSGNTIYF	TGTGCCAGCAGCGGGGGACTTTCGAGCTCTGGAAACACCATATATTTT	TRBJ1-3	-	-	TRBV9
CASSSSGQGNTEAFF	TGTGCCAGCAGCTCTTCGGGACAGGGGAACACTGAAGCTTTCTTT	TRBJ1-1	TRBD1	-	TRBV7-9
CASSPVGALEKLFF	TGTGCCAGCAGTCCTGTGGGGGCCCTTGAAAAACTGTTTTTT	TRBJ1-4	-	-	TRBV11-2
CASSLTRGLGEQYF	TGTGCCAGCAGCTTAACGAGGGGGCTGGGCGAGCAGTACTTC	TRBJ2-7	TRBD1	once	TRBV7-2
CASASSGSPGGQPQHF	TGTGCCAGCGCCTCTTCCGGGAGCCCAGGGGGTCAGCCCCAGCATTTT	TRBJ1-5	TRBD1	-	TRBV27
CASSVDLSWEYEQFF	TGTGCCAGCAGCGTAGACCTCTCGTGGGAGTATGAGCAGTTCTTC	TRBJ2-1	-	-	TRBV9
CATTDRGPSDTQYF	TGCGCCACTACGGACAGGGGGCCATCAGATACGCAGTATTTT	TRBJ2-3	TRBD1	-	TRBV5-1
CASSQDRPERWGNEQFF	TGTGCCAGCAGCCAAGACAGACCGGAAAGGTGGGGCAATGAGCAGTTCTTC	TRBJ2-1	-	-	TRBV14
CASSKRGDTYEQYF	TGTGCCAGCAGCAAGCGGGGGGATACCTACGAGCAGTACTTC	TRBJ2-7	TRBD2	-	TRBV27
CASSYSTSGGPYEQFF	TGTGCCAGCAGTTATTCCACTAGCGGGGGGCCTTATGAGCAGTTCTTC	TRBJ2-1	TRBD2	-	TRBV6-5
CASSPAASGDSPLHF	TGTGCCAGCAGCCCAGCCGCCTCAGGGGATTCACCCCTCCACTTT	TRBJ1-6	-	-	TRBV3-1/TRBV3-2
CASSQQAEAYEQYF	TGTGCCAGCTCACAACAGGCCGAAGCCTACGAGCAGTACTTC	TRBJ2-7	-	-	TRBV18
CASSFGTVSEQYF	TGTGCCAGCAGCTTCGGGACAGTCAGCGAGCAGTACTTC	TRBJ2-7	TRBD1	-	TRBV5-6
CASSQGMIGLGEQFF	TGTGCCAGCAGCCAGGGAATGATCGGGCTAGGTGAGCAGTTCTTC	TRBJ2-1	-	-	TRBV7-3
CASSLGTEETQYF	TGTGCCAGCAGCTTGGGGACAGAAGAGACCCAGTACTTC	TRBJ2-5	-	-	TRBV5-6
CASSPRTSGGGTDTQYF	TGTGCCAGCAGCCCCCGGACTAGCGGGGGGGGCACAGATACGCAGTATTTT	TRBJ2-3	TRBD2	-	TRBV7-6
CASSFTDTQYF	TGTGCCAGCAGCTTCACAGATACGCAGTATTTT	TRBJ2-3	-	-	TRBV14
CASSFRLAMDTQYF	TGTGCCAGCAGTTTCCGACTAGCGATGGATACGCAGTATTTT	TRBJ2-3	TRBD2	-	TRBV6-5
CAWVLGYTIYF	TGTGCGTGGGTTCTCGGATACACCATATATTTT	TRBJ1-3	-	-	TRBV2
CASSLGGGAGGNTIYF	TGTGCCAGCAGCTTAGGAGGGGGCGCCGGCGGAAACACCATATATTTT	TRBJ1-3	TRBD1	-	TRBV28
CASSWTGGNTGELFF	TGTGCCAGTAGCTGGACAGGGGGGAACACCGGGGAGCTGTTTTTT	TRBJ2-2	TRBD1	-	TRBV19
CASRAPHAGELFF	TGTGCCAGCCGGGCCCCACACGCCGGGGAGCTGTTTTTT	TRBJ2-2	-	-	TRBV12-3/TRBV12-4
CASSPRTDVRDRYYEQYF	TGTGCCAGCAGTCCCCGGACGGATGTTCGGGACAGATACTACGAGCAGTACTTC	TRBJ2-7	TRBD1	-	TRBV6-2/TRBV6-3
CASSLSGEGNTIYF	TGTGCCAGCAGTTTATCTGGAGAGGGGAACACCATATATTTT	TRBJ1-3	-	-	TRBV28
CASSPLRGYNEQFF	TGTGCCAGTAGCCCTTTAAGAGGGTACAATGAGCAGTTCTTC	TRBJ2-1	-	few	TRBV19